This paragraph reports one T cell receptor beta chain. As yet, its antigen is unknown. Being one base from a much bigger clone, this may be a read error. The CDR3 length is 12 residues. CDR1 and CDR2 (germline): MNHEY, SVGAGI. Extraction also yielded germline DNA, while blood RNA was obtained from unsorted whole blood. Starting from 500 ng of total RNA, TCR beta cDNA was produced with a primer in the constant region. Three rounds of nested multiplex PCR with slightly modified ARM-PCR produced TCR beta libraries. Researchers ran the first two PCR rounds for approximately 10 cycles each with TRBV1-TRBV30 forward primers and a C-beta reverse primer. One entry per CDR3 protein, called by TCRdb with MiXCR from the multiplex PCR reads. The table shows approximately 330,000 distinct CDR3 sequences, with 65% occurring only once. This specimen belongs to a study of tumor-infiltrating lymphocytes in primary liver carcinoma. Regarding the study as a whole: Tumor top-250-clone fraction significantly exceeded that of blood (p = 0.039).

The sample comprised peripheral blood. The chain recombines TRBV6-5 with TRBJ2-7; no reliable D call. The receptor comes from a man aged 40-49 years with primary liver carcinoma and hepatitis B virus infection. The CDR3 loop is CASRQSSHEQYF. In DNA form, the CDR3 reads TGTGCCAGCAGGCAAAGCTCCCACGAGCAGTACTTC.